A selection of T cell receptor beta chains follows, all from one sample in a study of cytomegalovirus exposure and HLA in healthy donors. Only in-frame clones appear in the TCRdb table, and some are missing; sequencing was by immunoSEQ multiplex PCR. The top ten clones hold approximately 4.2% of a sample with some 85,000 clones, roughly four fifths of them seen once. Sequenced: PBMCs. These receptors were obtained from a woman between 35 and 50 years old in good health and CMV-seropositive. Both conserved end residues are part of each CDR3. The order of the fields is V gene, J gene, CDR3 protein.

>TRBV5-4|TRBJ2-1
CASSSAAGRTDGSEQFF
>TRBV5-1|TRBJ1-5
CASSLLTGSDQPQHF
>TRBV28|TRBJ1-4
CASSYLGQAATNEKLFF
>TRBV29-1|TRBJ2-2
CSVGSGGPGELFF
>TRBV5-1|TRBJ1-4
CASSFRPRDRDEKLFF
>TRBV19|TRBJ1-1
CASSTPVGVDTEAFF
>TRBV10-2|TRBJ2-3
CASSGYRGDTQYF
>TRBV28|TRBJ2-7
CASKNPGSSSYEQYF
>TRBV10-2|TRBJ2-7
CASMLVAGGSYEQYF
>TRBV5-1|TRBJ1-1
CASSGRDIVNTEAFF
>TRBV19|TRBJ2-3
CATRTGGRDTQYF
>TRBV6-1|TRBJ2-1
CASSGPGLAYVNEQFF
>TRBV28|TRBJ2-7
CASRLFGTGSYYEQYF
>TRBV19|TRBJ2-7
CASSRAGPIYEQYF
>TRBV13|TRBJ2-3
CASSSGLADEGTQYF
>TRBV19|TRBJ2-1
CASSPWGGAEEQFF
>TRBV6-1|TRBJ2-5
CASSVEMGQGETQYF
>TRBV7-7|TRBJ2-3
CASSSGLAGGSDTQYF
>TRBV5-6|TRBJ2-5
CASSGTRGETQYF
>TRBV18|TRBJ2-1
CASSPGVDGDNEQFF
>TRBV9|TRBJ2-7
CASSSGETYEQYF
>TRBV13|TRBJ2-1
CASSQDLDRVEQFF
>TRBV29-1|TRBJ2-7
CSISSGTGGMYEQYF
>TRBV2|TRBJ2-3
CASWAGGPTDTQYF
>TRBV6-1|TRBJ1-2
CASRQGSSNYGYTF
>TRBV27|TRBJ2-2
CASSFLTSGHTGELFF
>TRBV28|TRBJ2-7
CASSFGTGSAYEQYF
>TRBV7-2|TRBJ1-2
CASSDGQGAGGYTF
>TRBV5-8|TRBJ2-2
CASSLTGVSNTGELFF
>TRBV6-1|TRBJ1-3
CASSEGLGGSGNTIYF
>TRBV11-2|TRBJ1-1
CASSQQGENTEAFF
>TRBV5-1|TRBJ2-7
CASRRGLAGGLAYEQYF
>TRBV5-8|TRBJ2-7
CASSGGGIGSYEQYF
>TRBV7-2|TRBJ1-2
CASSPRDRDGYTF
>TRBV6-1|TRBJ2-3
CASRDRGFTDTQYF
>TRBV20-1|TRBJ1-2
CSANADYGYTF
>TRBV20-1|TRBJ2-5
CSASGETQYF
>TRBV6-6|TRBJ1-2
CASSVHRSSELGGYTF
>TRBV7-9|TRBJ1-4
CASSPGHSDRENEKLFF
>TRBV7-2|TRBJ2-7
CASSLDSLAGSYEQYF
>TRBV19|TRBJ1-2
CASSTPDRSGYTF
>TRBV7-9|TRBJ2-1
CSSSTTYNEQFF
>TRBV15|TRBJ2-5
CATSSRLAGGETQYF
>TRBV10-3|TRBJ1-1
CAISSVTEAFF
>TRBV11-3|TRBJ2-1
CASSLRTSGRENNEQFF